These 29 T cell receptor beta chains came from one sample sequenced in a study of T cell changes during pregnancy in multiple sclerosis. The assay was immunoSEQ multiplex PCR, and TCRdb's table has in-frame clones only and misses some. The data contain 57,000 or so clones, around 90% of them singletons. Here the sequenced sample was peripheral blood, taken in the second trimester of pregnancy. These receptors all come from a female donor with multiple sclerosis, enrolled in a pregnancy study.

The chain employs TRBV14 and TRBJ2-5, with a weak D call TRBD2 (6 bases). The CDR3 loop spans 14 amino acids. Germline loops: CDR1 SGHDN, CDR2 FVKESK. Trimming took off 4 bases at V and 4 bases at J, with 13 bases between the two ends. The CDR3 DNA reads TGTGCCAGCAGCCTTGGACGGGGGTCAGAGACCCAGTACTTC. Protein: CASSLGRGSETQYF.

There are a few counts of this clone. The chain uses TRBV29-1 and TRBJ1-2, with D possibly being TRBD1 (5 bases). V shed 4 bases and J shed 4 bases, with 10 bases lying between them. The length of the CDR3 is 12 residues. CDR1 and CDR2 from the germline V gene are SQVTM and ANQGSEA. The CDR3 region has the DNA TGCAGCGTTGGAGAGGGACTCTATGGCTACACCTTC. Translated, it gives CSVGEGLYGYTF. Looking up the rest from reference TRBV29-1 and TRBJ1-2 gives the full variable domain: SAVISQKPSRDICQRGTSLTIQCQVDSQVTMMFWYRQQPGQSLTLIATANQGSEATYESGFVIDKFPISRPNLTFSTLTVSNMSPEDSSIYLCSVGEGLYGYTFGSGTRLTVV.

The CDR3 reads CASSLGSGPGTDTQYF. CDR3 nucleotides: TGTGCCAGCAGCTTAGGTAGCGGGCCAGGCACAGATACGCAGTATTTT. V gene TRBV7-8 combines with J gene TRBJ2-3; TRBD2 aligns across 7 bases. J lost 1 base, V lost 1 base, and 5 bases had no gene match. The germline gives CDR1 SGHVS, CDR2 FQNEAQ. The CDR3 extends over 16 amino acids.

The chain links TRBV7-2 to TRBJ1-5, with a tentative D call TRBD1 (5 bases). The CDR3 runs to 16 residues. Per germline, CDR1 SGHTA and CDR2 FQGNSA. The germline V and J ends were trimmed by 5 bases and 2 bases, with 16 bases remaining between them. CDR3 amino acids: CASSPRPGVGNQPQHF. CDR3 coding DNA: TGTGCCAGCAGCCCCAGACCGGGGGTGGGCAATCAGCCCCAGCATTTT.

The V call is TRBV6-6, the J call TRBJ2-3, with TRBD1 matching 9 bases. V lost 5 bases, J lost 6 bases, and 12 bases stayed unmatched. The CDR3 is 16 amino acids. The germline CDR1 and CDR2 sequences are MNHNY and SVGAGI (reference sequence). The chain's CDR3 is CASSVRTGALSDTQYF. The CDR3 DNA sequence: TGTGCCAGCAGTGTACGGACAGGGGCGTTGTCGGATACGCAGTATTTT.

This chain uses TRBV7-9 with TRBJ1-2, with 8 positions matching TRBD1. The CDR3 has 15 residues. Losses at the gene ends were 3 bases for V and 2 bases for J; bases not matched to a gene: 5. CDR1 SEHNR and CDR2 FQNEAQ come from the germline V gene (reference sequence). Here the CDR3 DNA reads TGTGCCAGCAGCTTGGGGACAGGATGGAACTATGGCTACACCTTC. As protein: CASSLGTGWNYGYTF. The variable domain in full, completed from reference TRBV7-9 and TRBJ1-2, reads DTGVSQNPRHKITKRGQNVTFRCDPISEHNRLYWYRQTLGQGPEFLTYFQNEAQLEKSRLLSDRFSAERPKGSFSTLEIQRTEQGDSAMYLCASSLGTGWNYGYTFGSGTRLTVV.

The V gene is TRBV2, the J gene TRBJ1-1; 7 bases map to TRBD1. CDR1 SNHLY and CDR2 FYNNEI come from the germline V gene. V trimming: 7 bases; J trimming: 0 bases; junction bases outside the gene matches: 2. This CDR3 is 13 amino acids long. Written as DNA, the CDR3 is TGTGCCAGCATGAGGGGGCTGAACACTGAAGCTTTCTTT. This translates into CASMRGLNTEAFF.

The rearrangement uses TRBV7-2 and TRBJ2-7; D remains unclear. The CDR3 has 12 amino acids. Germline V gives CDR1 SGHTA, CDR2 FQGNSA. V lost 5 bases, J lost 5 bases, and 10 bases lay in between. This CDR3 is CASSLTRDEQYF. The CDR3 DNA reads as TGTGCCAGCAGCCTCACCCGCGACGAGCAGTACTTC.

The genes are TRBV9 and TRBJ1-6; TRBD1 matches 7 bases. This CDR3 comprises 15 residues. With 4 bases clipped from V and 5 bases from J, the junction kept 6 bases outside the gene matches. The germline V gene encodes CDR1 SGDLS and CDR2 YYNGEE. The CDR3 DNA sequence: TGTGCCAGCAGCATGAAGGACAGGCATAATTCACCCCTCCACTTT. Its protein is CASSMKDRHNSPLHF.

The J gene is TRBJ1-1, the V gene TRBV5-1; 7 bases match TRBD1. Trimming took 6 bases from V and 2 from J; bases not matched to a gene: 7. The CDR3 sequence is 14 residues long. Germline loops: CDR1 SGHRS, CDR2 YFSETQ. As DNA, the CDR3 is TGCGCCAGCAATAAGGGACAGAGAAACACTGAAGCTTTCTTT. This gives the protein CASNKGQRNTEAFF. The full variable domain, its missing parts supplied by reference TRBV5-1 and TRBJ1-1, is KAGVTQTPRYLIKTRGQQVTLSCSPISGHRSVSWYQQTPGQGLQFLFEYFSETQRNKGNFPGRFSGRQFSNSRSEMNVSTLELGDSALYLCASNKGQRNTEAFFGQGTRLTVV.

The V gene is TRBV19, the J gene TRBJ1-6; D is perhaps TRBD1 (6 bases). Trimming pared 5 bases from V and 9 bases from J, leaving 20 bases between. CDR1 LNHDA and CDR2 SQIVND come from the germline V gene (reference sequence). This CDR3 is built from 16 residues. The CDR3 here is CASSPQGIRGSSPLHF. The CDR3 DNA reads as TGTGCCAGTAGTCCCCAGGGGATCAGGGGTTCTTCACCCCTCCACTTT.

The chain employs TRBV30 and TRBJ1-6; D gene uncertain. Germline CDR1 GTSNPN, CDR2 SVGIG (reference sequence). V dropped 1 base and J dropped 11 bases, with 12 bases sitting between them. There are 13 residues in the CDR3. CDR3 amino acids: CAWSGGPGAPLHF. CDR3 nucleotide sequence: TGTGCCTGGAGTGGAGGACCGGGAGCACCCCTCCACTTT. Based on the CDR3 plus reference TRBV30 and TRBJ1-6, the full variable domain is SQTIHQWPATLVQPVGSPLSLECTVEGTSNPNLYWYRQAAGRGLQLLFYSVGIGQISSEVPQNLSASRPQDRQFILSSKKLLLSDSGFYLCAWSGGPGAPLHFGNGTRLTVT.

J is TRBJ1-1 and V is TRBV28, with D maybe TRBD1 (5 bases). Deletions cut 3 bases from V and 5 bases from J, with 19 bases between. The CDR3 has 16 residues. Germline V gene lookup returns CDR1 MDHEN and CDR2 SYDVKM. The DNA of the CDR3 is TGTGCCAGCAGTTTTGTTCTCCTAGGGCGGGGGACTGAAGCTTTCTTT. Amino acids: CASSFVLLGRGTEAFF. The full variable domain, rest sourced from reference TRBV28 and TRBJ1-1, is DVKVTQSSRYLVKRTGEKVFLECVQDMDHENMFWYRQDPGLGLRLIYFSYDVKMKEKGDIPEGYSVSREKKERFSLILESASTNQTSMYLCASSFVLLGRGTEAFFGQGTRLTVV.

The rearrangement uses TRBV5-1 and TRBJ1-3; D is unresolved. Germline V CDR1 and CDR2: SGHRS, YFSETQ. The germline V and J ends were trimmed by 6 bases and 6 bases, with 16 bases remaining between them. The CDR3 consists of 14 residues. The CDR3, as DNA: TGCGCCAGCACCTCGGGAAGCAACGAAAACACCATATATTTT. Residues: CASTSGSNENTIYF.

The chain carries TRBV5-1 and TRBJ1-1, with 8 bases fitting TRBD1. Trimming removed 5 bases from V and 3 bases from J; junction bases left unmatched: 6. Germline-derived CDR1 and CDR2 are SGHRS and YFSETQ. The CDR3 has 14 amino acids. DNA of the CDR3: TGCGCCAGCAGGAGTCTCAGGGGGCACACTGAAGCTTTCTTT. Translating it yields CASRSLRGHTEAFF.

This CDR3 is CAWTYGTATGELFF. The DNA of the CDR3 is TGTGCCTGGACCTACGGGACAGCCACCGGGGAGCTGTTTTTT. The chain is built from TRBV30 and TRBJ2-2; 7 nucleotides match TRBD1. Per the germline V gene, CDR1 is GTSNPN and CDR2 is SVGIG (reference sequence). V was pared by 4 bases and J by 4 bases, with 6 bases of the junction left unmatched. This CDR3 comprises 14 residues.

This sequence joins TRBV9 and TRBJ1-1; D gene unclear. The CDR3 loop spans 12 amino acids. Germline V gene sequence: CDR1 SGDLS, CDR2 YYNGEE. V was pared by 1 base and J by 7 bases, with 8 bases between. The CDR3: CASSVIGGEAFF. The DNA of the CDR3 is TGTGCCAGCAGCGTAATTGGAGGTGAAGCTTTCTTT.

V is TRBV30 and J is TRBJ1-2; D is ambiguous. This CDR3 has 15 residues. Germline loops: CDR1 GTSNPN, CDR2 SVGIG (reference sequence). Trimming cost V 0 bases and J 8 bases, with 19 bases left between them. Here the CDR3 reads CAWSVLSREFRGYTF. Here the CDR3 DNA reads TGTGCCTGGAGTGTACTATCACGAGAGTTCCGGGGCTACACCTTC.

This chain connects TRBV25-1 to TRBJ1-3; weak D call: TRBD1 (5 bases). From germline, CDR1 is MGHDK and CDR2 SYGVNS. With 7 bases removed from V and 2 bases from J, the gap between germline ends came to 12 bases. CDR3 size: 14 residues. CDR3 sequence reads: CASTGGGAGNTIYF. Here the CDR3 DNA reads TGTGCCAGCACGGGGGGAGGGGCTGGAAACACCATATATTTT.

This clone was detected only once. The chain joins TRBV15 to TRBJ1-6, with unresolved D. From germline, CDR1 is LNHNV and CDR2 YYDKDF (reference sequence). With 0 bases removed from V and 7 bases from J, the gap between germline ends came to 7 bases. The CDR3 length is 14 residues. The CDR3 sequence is CATSRDRGNSPLHF. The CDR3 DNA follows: TGTGCCACCAGCAGAGATAGAGGGAATTCACCCCTCCACTTT.

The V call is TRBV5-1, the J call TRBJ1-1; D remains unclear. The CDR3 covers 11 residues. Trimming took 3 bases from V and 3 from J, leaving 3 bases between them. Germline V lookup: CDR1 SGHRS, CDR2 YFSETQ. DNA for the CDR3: TGCGCCAGCAGCTCTCACACTGAAGCTTTCTTT. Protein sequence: CASSSHTEAFF.

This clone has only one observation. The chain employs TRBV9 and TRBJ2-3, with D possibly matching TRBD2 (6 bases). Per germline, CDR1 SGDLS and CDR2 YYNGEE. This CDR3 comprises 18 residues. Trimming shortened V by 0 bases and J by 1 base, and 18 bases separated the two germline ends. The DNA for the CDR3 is TGTGCCAGCAGCGTAGCCCCATCAGGAGGGCTTCGCACAGATACGCAGTATTTT. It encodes CASSVAPSGGLRTDTQYF.

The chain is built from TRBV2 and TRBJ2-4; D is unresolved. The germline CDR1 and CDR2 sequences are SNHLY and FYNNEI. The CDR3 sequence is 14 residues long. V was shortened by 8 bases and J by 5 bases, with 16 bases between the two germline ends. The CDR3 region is CASRQAHLENIQYF. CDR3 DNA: TGTGCCAGCCGGCAGGCTCACCTTGAAAACATTCAGTACTTC. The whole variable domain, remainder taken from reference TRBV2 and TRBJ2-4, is EPEVTQTPSHQVTQMGQEVILRCVPISNHLYFYWYRQILGQKVEFLVSFYNNEISEKSEIFDDQFSVERPDGSNFTLKIRSTKLEDSAMYFCASRQAHLENIQYFGAGTRLSVL.

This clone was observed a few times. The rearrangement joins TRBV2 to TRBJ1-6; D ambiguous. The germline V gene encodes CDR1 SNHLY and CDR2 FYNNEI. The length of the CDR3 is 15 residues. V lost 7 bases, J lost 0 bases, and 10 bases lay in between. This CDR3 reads CASKLIVSYNSPLHF. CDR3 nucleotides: TGTGCCAGCAAGTTAATAGTCTCCTATAATTCACCCCTCCACTTT. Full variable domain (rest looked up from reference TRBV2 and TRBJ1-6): EPEVTQTPSHQVTQMGQEVILRCVPISNHLYFYWYRQILGQKVEFLVSFYNNEISEKSEIFDDQFSVERPDGSNFTLKIRSTKLEDSAMYFCASKLIVSYNSPLHFGNGTRLTVT.

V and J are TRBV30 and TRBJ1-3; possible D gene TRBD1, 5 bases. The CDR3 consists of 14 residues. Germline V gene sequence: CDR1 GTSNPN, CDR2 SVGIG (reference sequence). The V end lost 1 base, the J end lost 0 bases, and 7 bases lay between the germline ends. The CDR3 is CAWSGTYSGNTIYF. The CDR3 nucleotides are TGTGCCTGGAGTGGGACATACTCTGGAAACACCATATATTTT. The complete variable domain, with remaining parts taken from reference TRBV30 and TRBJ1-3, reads SQTIHQWPATLVQPVGSPLSLECTVEGTSNPNLYWYRQAAGRGLQLLFYSVGIGQISSEVPQNLSASRPQDRQFILSSKKLLLSDSGFYLCAWSGTYSGNTIYFGEGSWLTVV.

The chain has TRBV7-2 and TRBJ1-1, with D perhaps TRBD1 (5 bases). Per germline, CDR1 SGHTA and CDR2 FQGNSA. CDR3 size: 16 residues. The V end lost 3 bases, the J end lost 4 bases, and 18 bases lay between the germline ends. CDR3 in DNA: TGTGCCAGCAGCTTTCAGCGCGATTGGAGGGGCACTGAAGCTTTCTTT. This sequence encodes CASSFQRDWRGTEAFF.

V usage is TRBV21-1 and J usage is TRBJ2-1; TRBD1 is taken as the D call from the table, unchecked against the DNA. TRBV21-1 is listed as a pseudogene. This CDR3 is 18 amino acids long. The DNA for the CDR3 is TGTGCCAGCAGCAAAGGTGTTACAGGGGGTGAGGGCTACAATGAGCAGTTCTTC. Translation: CASSKGVTGGEGYNEQFF.

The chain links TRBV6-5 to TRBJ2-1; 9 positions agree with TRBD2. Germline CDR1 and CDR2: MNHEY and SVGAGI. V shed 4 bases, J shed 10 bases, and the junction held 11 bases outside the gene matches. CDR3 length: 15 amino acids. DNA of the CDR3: TGTGCCAGCAGTTCGCCCCGACAGACTAGCGGAGAGCAGTTCTTC. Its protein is CASSSPRQTSGEQFF.

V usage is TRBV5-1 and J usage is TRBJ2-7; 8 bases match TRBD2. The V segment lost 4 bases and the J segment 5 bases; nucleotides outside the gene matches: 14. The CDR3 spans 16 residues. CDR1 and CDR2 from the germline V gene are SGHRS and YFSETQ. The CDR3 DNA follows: TGCGCCAGCAGCCCACCGTTGGCGGGGGGTAAGGACGAGCAGTACTTC. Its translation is CASSPPLAGGKDEQYF.